The 10 T cell receptor beta chains presented below share a single source sample, sequenced in a study of T-cell memory formation after mild COVID-19. TCRdb re-derived calls from the 5' RACE reads in MiXCR, one entry per CDR3 protein. The repertoire has hundreds of thousands of distinct CDR3 sequences, 20% to 25% of them found once; the top ten carry under 15%. Input material: PBMCs or a T cell subset sorted from them (not recorded which). The receptors shown here come from an adult woman who had mild COVID-19 (a few samples of this study predate the infection). Cell type and time point are not known.

The table lists this clonotype with a few counts. The V and J genes are TRBV7-2 and TRBJ1-2; possibly TRBD1 for D (5 bases). Germline CDR1 SGHTA, CDR2 FQGNSA. This CDR3 has 13 amino acids. V was cut by 1 base and J by 7 bases, with 10 bases left in between. CDR3 nucleotide sequence: TGTGCCAGCAGCTTAGGGGAAGGGACTGGCTACACCTTC. This translates into CASSLGEGTGYTF. Based on the CDR3 plus reference TRBV7-2 and TRBJ1-2, the full variable domain is GAGVSQSPSNKVTEKGKDVELRCDPISGHTALYWYRQSLGQGLEFLIYFQGNSAPDKSGLPSDRFSAERTGGSVSTLTIQRTQQEDSAVYLCASSLGEGTGYTFGSGTRLTVV.

J is TRBJ2-1 and V is TRBV9; no firm D call. CDR1 is SGDLS and CDR2 is YYNGEE in the germline V gene. The V and J ends lost 3 bases and 0 bases respectively, with 13 bases between them. The CDR3 runs 16 residues. The DNA for the CDR3 is TGTGCCAGCAGCGGCGTCGGGCGGCCCTCCTACAATGAGCAGTTCTTC. Protein: CASSGVGRPSYNEQFF.

The CDR3 region is CATSLRGASLFTDTQYF. The CDR3 DNA sequence: TGTGCCACCAGCCTACGAGGGGCCAGCCTTTTCACAGATACGCAGTATTTT. The rearrangement joins TRBV24-1 to TRBJ2-3; D may match TRBD1 or TRBD2 (5 bases each). This CDR3 region has 17 residues. The germline V gene has CDR1 KGHDR and CDR2 SFDVKD. Deletions cut 7 bases from V and 2 bases from J, with 21 bases between.

This clonotype was recorded a few times. The CDR3 protein is CASSSRANTEAFF. In nucleotides, the CDR3 is TGTGCCAGCTCTAGCAGGGCGAACACTGAAGCTTTCTTT. The chain uses TRBV18 and TRBJ1-1; a possible D gene is TRBD1 (5 bases). The CDR3 consists of 13 residues. The germline V and J ends were trimmed by 6 bases and 1 base, with 9 bases remaining between them. Germline CDR1 and CDR2: KGHSH and LQKENI.

The chain is built from TRBV12-3 or TRBV12-4 and TRBJ1-1; D remains unclear. The ends were cut back, 9 bases at V and 7 bases at J, with 9 bases in the middle. CDR3 length: 10 residues. The CDR3 sequence is CASRRDEAFF. CDR3 nucleotide sequence: TGTGCCAGTCGGCGGGATGAAGCTTTCTTT.

This clonotype has a count of ten or more. The chain joins TRBV20-1 to TRBJ2-7; the match to TRBD2 covers 8 bases. Trimming took 0 bases from V and 3 from J; bases not matched to a gene: 4. The CDR3 runs 14 residues. Germline values: CDR1 DFQATT, CDR2 SNEGSKA (reference sequence). CDR3 loop: CSARDMRGDYEQYF. The CDR3 region has the DNA TGCAGTGCTAGAGATATGCGGGGGGACTACGAGCAGTACTTC.

This clonotype was seen only a few times. The genes are TRBV5-1 and TRBJ2-7; TRBD1 aligns across 10 bases. The V and J ends lost 3 bases and 2 bases, in that order; junction bases with no gene match: 5. The CDR3 runs 15 residues. Germline V gives CDR1 SGHRS, CDR2 YFSETQ. The CDR3 protein is CASSYGTGDPYEQYF. The CDR3 bases are TGCGCCAGCAGCTACGGGACAGGGGATCCCTACGAGCAGTACTTC.

This clonotype was observed a few times. For the CDR3, the DNA is TGTGCCACCAGTGATCCCGGACAGGGGTCAAACACCGGGGAGCTGTTTTTT. Protein sequence: CATSDPGQGSNTGELFF. The V call is TRBV24-1, the J call TRBJ2-2; 9 bases map to TRBD1. The CDR3 has 17 residues. Germline-derived CDR1 and CDR2 are KGHDR and SFDVKD. V dropped 3 bases and J dropped 2; count of bases not matched to a gene: 6.

The chain joins TRBV3-1 to TRBJ1-2; D not resolved. The CDR3 consists of 11 residues. V was trimmed by 4 bases and J by 10 bases, leaving 10 bases between them. Germline V lookup: CDR1 LGHDT, CDR2 YNNKEL (reference sequence). CDR3 residues: CASSLRGDYTF. DNA of the CDR3: TGTGCCAGCAGCCTCCGGGGAGACTACACCTTC.

This clonotype was seen only a few times. This chain connects TRBV20-1 to TRBJ2-7; D may be TRBD2 (7 bases). The CDR3 consists of 11 residues. V shed 3 bases and J shed 7 bases, with 10 bases lying between them. From germline, CDR1 is DFQATT and CDR2 SNEGSKA (reference sequence). CDR3 region: CSASEGGEQYF. The CDR3 region has the DNA TGCAGTGCTAGCGAGGGGGGGGAGCAGTACTTC.